A single sample is the source of the 25 T cell receptor beta chains below, sequenced in a study of identical twins. MiXCR, applied by TCRdb to the 5' RACE reads, yields one record per CDR3 protein. Among around 220,000 distinct CDR3 sequences listed, about 14% were seen once. The sample consisted of memory (CD45RO+) T cells sorted from blood. The receptors were sampled from a woman aged 18-29 years in good health.

There are many counts of this clonotype. The chain couples TRBV7-2 to TRBJ1-6; a possible D gene is TRBD1 (6 bases). This CDR3 spans 14 amino acids. CDR1 is SGHTA, CDR2 FQGNSA, per germline. V dropped 2 bases and J dropped 8 bases, with 10 bases sitting between them. The CDR3 DNA follows: TGTGCCAGCAGCTTACGATGGACAGATTCACCCCTCCACTTT. Translation gives CASSLRWTDSPLHF.

This clonotype came up a few times. The rearrangement links TRBV28 to TRBJ1-1, with TRBD1 matching 9 bases. Germline loops: CDR1 MDHEN, CDR2 SYDVKM. V lost 3 bases, J lost 6 bases, and 8 bases stayed unmatched. The CDR3 is 15 residues long. For the CDR3, the DNA is TGTGCCAGCAGTTTCCCGACAGGGGGTAGATCTGAAGCTTTCTTT. This translates into CASSFPTGGRSEAFF.

V and J are TRBV6-2 or TRBV6-3 and TRBJ2-7; 8 bases align to TRBD2. Trimming at V came to 5 bases and at J to 0 bases, leaving 6 bases not matched to a gene. CDR1 is MNHEY and CDR2 is SVGEGT in the germline V gene. This CDR3 is 15 amino acids long. The chain's CDR3 is CASSQRGGISYEQYF. CDR3 nucleotide sequence: TGTGCCAGCAGTCAACGGGGGGGTATCTCCTACGAGCAGTACTTC.

This clonotype was counted a few times. The V and J genes are TRBV28 and TRBJ2-3; the D gene is possibly TRBD1 (6 bases). The CDR3 has 15 amino acids. Trimming pared 7 bases from V and 0 bases from J, leaving 14 bases between. CDR1 and CDR2 (germline): MDHEN, SYDVKM. This chain's CDR3 is CASNRDTSSTDTQYF. CDR3 bases: TGTGCCAGCAATCGGGACACCTCTAGCACAGATACGCAGTATTTT.

This clonotype was seen a few times. V usage is TRBV6-1 and J usage is TRBJ2-3; D is ambiguous. In germline, CDR1 is MNHNS, CDR2 SASEGT. The CDR3 is 13 residues long. V was cut by 8 bases and J by 5 bases, with 14 bases left in between. The CDR3 loop reads CASSYRAKDTQYF. Here the CDR3 DNA reads TGTGCCAGCTCATACCGGGCCAAAGATACGCAGTATTTT.

The J gene is TRBJ2-1, the V gene TRBV19; 12 bases are a match to TRBD2. The CDR3 has 19 amino acids. The V gene end was trimmed by 5 bases and the J gene end by 7 bases; junction bases not matched to a gene: 18. Germline V gives CDR1 LNHDA, CDR2 SQIVND (reference sequence). In DNA, the CDR3 is TGTGCCAGTAGTCTCCGGCCGAATCCGACTAGCGGGAGAAGGAATGAGCAGTTCTTC. Translating gives CASSLRPNPTSGRRNEQFF.

This clonotype was recorded at least ten times. V gene TRBV5-1 combines with J gene TRBJ1-5; D not resolved. Germline lookup yields CDR1 SGHRS and CDR2 YFSETQ. The CDR3 length is 13 residues. Deletions cut 0 bases from V and 7 bases from J, with 8 bases between. The CDR3 here is CASSLDVGQPQHF. CDR3 in DNA: TGCGCCAGCAGCTTGGACGTGGGGCAGCCCCAGCATTTT.

This clonotype turned up a few times. The chain recombines TRBV7-6 with TRBJ1-3, with a weak D call TRBD1 (6 bases). Germline V gives CDR1 SGHVS, CDR2 FNYEAQ. Trimming removed 8 bases from V and 4 bases from J, with 18 bases in between. The CDR3 has 15 residues. CDR3 DNA: TGTGCCAGCTATACGTGGGGGCGATCCGGAAACACCATATATTTT. This codes for CASYTWGRSGNTIYF.

J is TRBJ2-2 and V is TRBV10-3; tentatively, D is TRBD2 (5 bases). Germline V gene lookup returns CDR1 ENHRY and CDR2 SYGVKD. Deletions cut 2 bases from V and 3 bases from J, with 10 bases between. The CDR3 sequence is 15 residues long. The CDR3 sequence is CAISERLADTGELFF. CDR3 DNA sequence: TGTGCCATCAGTGAGCGTCTAGCAGACACCGGGGAGCTGTTTTTT.

This chain joins TRBV12-3 or TRBV12-4 and TRBJ2-7, with TRBD2 identical over 8 bases. V shed 6 bases, J shed 2 bases, and the junction held 9 bases outside the gene matches. CDR3 size: 15 residues. The CDR3 loop is CASSPRAGAPYEQYF. For the CDR3, the DNA is TGTGCCAGCAGCCCCCGAGCGGGAGCGCCCTACGAGCAGTACTTC.

The CDR3 coding sequence is TGCAGTGCTCAGTCGGGAGGGTACAATGAGCAGTTCTTC. It specifies CSAQSGGYNEQFF. The gene calls are TRBV20-1 and TRBJ2-1; 8 bases line up with TRBD2. Looked up from germline, CDR1 is DFQATT and CDR2 is SNEGSKA (reference sequence). The CDR3 has 13 residues. Trimming cost V 5 bases and J 4 bases; bases outside gene matches: 4.

This clonotype has a handful of counts. The CDR3 loop reads CALSRLQANTGELFF. CDR3 in DNA: TGTGCGCTGTCGAGGCTACAGGCGAACACCGGGGAGCTGTTTTTT. The chain carries TRBV10-3 and TRBJ2-2, with a weak D call TRBD1 (5 bases). This CDR3 is 15 amino acids long. Germline-derived CDR1 and CDR2 are ENHRY and SYGVKD.

The V gene is TRBV10-3, the J gene TRBJ1-2; perhaps TRBD1 as D (5 bases). Germline CDR1 ENHRY, CDR2 SYGVKD. The CDR3 is 12 residues long. Trimming cost V 10 bases and J 2 bases, with 11 bases left between them. CDR3 in amino acids: CATQRGNYGYTF. CDR3 bases: TGTGCCACCCAAAGGGGAAACTATGGCTACACCTTC.

This clonotype was counted only a few times. V and J are TRBV5-1 and TRBJ2-5; D possibly uses TRBD1 or TRBD2 (5 bases each). This CDR3 has 12 residues. Germline V gene data show CDR1 as SGHRS and CDR2 as YFSETQ. V dropped 2 bases and J dropped 5 bases, with 7 bases sitting between them. The CDR3 sequence: CASSFWGETQYF. Here the CDR3 DNA reads TGCGCCAGCAGCTTTTGGGGGGAGACCCAGTACTTC.

The chain joins TRBV3-1 to TRBJ2-3, with a possible D match to TRBD2 (6 bases). The CDR3 has 16 residues. V was trimmed by 1 base and J by 2 bases, leaving 13 bases between them. Per germline, CDR1 LGHDT and CDR2 YNNKEL (reference sequence). CDR3 region: CASSQGAGRITDTQYF. The CDR3 region has the DNA TGTGCCAGCAGCCAAGGGGCGGGGCGGATCACAGATACGCAGTATTTT.

This clonotype occurred a few times. The V gene is TRBV10-2, the J gene TRBJ2-1; 11 bases agree with TRBD2. The CDR3 covers 17 residues. Germline CDR1 is WSHSY and CDR2 is SAAADI. J gave up 6 bases and V 7 bases, and 14 bases lay outside the gene matches. The CDR3 spells CASIGVLTSGSSNEQFF. In DNA form, the CDR3 reads TGCGCCAGCATCGGCGTATTAACTAGCGGGAGTAGCAATGAGCAGTTCTTC.

This chain connects TRBV20-1 to TRBJ1-1; D might be TRBD1 (5 bases). The germline CDR1 and CDR2 sequences are DFQATT and SNEGSKA (reference sequence). The CDR3 extends over 14 amino acids. The ends were cut back, 0 bases at V and 0 bases at J, with 8 bases in the middle. The CDR3 coding sequence is TGCAGTGCTAGAGACCTGACAGTGAACACTGAAGCTTTCTTT. Translation gives CSARDLTVNTEAFF.

This clonotype was observed many times. This chain joins TRBV29-1 and TRBJ2-1, with D perhaps TRBD1 or TRBD2 (5 bases each). The CDR3 runs to 12 residues. Germline assignment: CDR1 SQVTM and CDR2 ANQGSEA. In nucleotides, the CDR3 is TGCACCATACGAGGGGAAAGGCATGAGCAGTTCTTC. As protein: CTIRGERHEQFF.

This clonotype was counted a few times. The gene calls are TRBV29-1 and TRBJ2-5, with 9 bases lining up with TRBD2. The CDR3 spans 12 residues. J gave up 4 bases and V 6 bases, and 3 bases lay outside the gene matches. CDR1 is SQVTM, CDR2 ANQGSEA, per germline. CDR3 nucleotides: TGCAGCGTCTTAGCGGGAGCAGAGACCCAGTACTTC. It encodes CSVLAGAETQYF.

The J gene is TRBJ2-3, the V gene TRBV30, with 8 bases aligning to TRBD2. This CDR3 is built from 15 residues. The ends lost 0 bases at V and 5 bases at J; junction bases unmatched: 7. Germline loops: CDR1 GTSNPN, CDR2 SVGIG (reference sequence). The CDR3 nucleotides are TGTGCCTGGAGTGTCGAGCGGGAGTGGATAGATACGCAGTATTTT. The encoded protein is CAWSVEREWIDTQYF.

The chain couples TRBV7-9 to TRBJ2-5; TRBD2 is a possible D gene (6 bases). The V end lost 1 base, the J end lost 6 bases, and 18 bases lay between the germline ends. This CDR3 contains 16 residues. Looked up from germline, CDR1 is SEHNR and CDR2 is FQNEAQ (reference sequence). This chain's CDR3 is CASSLDGGTFSQTQYF. The CDR3 DNA follows: TGTGCCAGCAGCTTAGACGGAGGGACGTTTTCACAGACCCAGTACTTC.

V usage is TRBV7-8 and J usage is TRBJ2-6, with D hard to call. V shed 2 bases and J shed 0 bases, with 8 bases lying between them. Per germline, CDR1 SGHVS and CDR2 FQNEAQ. The CDR3 sequence is 16 residues long. Here the CDR3 DNA reads TGTGCCAGCAGCTTACAATCGGCCTCTGGGGCCAACGTCCTGACTTTC. Protein sequence: CASSLQSASGANVLTF.

The V gene is TRBV19, the J gene TRBJ2-1, with 7 bases matching TRBD2. Trimming removed 7 bases from V and 9 bases from J; junction bases left unmatched: 12. Germline CDR1 reads LNHDA; CDR2 reads SQIVND (reference sequence). The CDR3 runs to 14 residues. CDR3 nucleotides: TGTGCCAGTAACCGTGGGGGGGGTCAAAGTGAGCAGTTCTTC. Translating it yields CASNRGGGQSEQFF.

This clonotype was observed a few times. V and J are TRBV25-1 and TRBJ2-7; 7 nucleotides match TRBD2. CDR1 MGHDK and CDR2 SYGVNS come from the germline V gene. This CDR3 comprises 15 residues. The J segment lost 0 bases and the V segment lost 7 bases, leaving 9 bases of the junction unmatched. CDR3 region: CASTEGRGSSYEQYF. In DNA form, the CDR3 reads TGTGCCAGCACCGAGGGGAGGGGAAGCTCCTACGAGCAGTACTTC.

This clonotype was seen more than once but under ten times. The chain's CDR3 is CSARRTSGGYNEQFF. CDR3 in DNA: TGCAGTGCTAGACGGACTAGCGGGGGCTACAATGAGCAGTTCTTC. The rearrangement uses TRBV20-1 and TRBJ2-1; 13 bases align to TRBD2. Germline V gene sequence: CDR1 DFQATT, CDR2 SNEGSKA (reference sequence). J gave up 3 bases and V 2 bases, and 1 base lay outside the gene matches. The CDR3 has 15 amino acids.